The source of this T cell receptor beta chain is a study of cytomegalovirus exposure and HLA in healthy donors. As for this clone: Antigen unknown.

General study points: Some public TCRs appeared in many individuals, while most sequences were rare. Across donors, sequencing depth was assumed by presence/absence analyses to be roughly uniform.

Primers for the PCR totalled 60 Vbeta and 13 Jbeta. Generated by immunoSEQ multiplex PCR, the TCRdb table keeps only in-frame clones and is missing some. Among fewer than 200,000 clones listed, 75% to 85% were seen once. The CDR3 length is 13 residues. In germline, CDR1 is SGDLS, CDR2 YYNGEE. Trimming shortened V by 9 bases and J by 3 bases, and 15 bases separated the two germline ends. The TCR sequence derives from a man between 25 and 39 years old in good health and CMV-seronegative. Sequencing used PBMCs. This chain links TRBV9 with TRBJ1-2; a weak D match, TRBD1 (5 bases). This chain's CDR3 is CANERGVHYGYTF. CDR3 nucleotide sequence: TGTGCCAACGAGCGGGGGGTCCACTATGGCTACACCTTC.